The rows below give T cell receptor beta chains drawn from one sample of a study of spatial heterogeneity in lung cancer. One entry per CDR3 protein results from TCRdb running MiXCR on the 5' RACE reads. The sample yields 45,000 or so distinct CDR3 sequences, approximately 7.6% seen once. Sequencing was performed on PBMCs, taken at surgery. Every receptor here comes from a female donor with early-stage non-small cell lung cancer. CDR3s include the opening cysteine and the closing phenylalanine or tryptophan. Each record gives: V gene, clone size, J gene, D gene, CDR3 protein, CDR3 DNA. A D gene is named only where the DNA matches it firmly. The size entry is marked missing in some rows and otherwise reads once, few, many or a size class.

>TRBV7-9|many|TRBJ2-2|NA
CASSQAGARDTGELFF
TGTGCCAGCAGCCAGGCGGGGGCGCGTGACACCGGGGAGCTGTTTTTT
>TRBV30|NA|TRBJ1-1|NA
CAWKGSRNTEAFF
TGTGCCTGGAAGGGCTCCAGGAACACTGAAGCTTTCTTT
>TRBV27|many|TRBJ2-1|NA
CASSWGPGGEQFF
TGTGCCAGCAGTTGGGGTCCTGGGGGGGAGCAGTTCTTC
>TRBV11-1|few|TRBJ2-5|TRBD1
CASRPTGYETQYF
TGTGCCAGCAGGCCGACAGGGTACGAGACCCAGTACTTC
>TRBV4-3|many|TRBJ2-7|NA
CASSLYRDSSSYEQYF
TGCGCCAGCAGCCTTTACCGGGACTCAAGCTCCTACGAGCAGTACTTC
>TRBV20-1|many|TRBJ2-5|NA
CSARERETQYF
TGCAGTGCTAGAGAAAGAGAGACCCAGTACTTC
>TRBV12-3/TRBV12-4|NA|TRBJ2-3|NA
CASSPLDTQYF
TGTGCCAGCAGTCCCCTGGATACGCAGTATTTT
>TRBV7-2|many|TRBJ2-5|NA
CASSPGLARGGLQETQYF
TGTGCCAGCAGCCCCGGACTAGCCAGGGGGGGGCTCCAAGAGACCCAGTACTTC
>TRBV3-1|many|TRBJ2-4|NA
CASSQPGAKNIQYF
TGTGCCAGCAGCCAACCAGGGGCCAAAAACATTCAGTACTTC
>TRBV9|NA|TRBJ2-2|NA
CASSVPDYSANTGELFF
TGTGCCAGCAGCGTGCCCGACTATTCCGCGAACACCGGGGAGCTGTTTTTT
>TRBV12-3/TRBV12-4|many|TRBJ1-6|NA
CASSSLSSPLHF
TGTGCCAGCAGTAGTCTCTCTTCACCCCTCCACTTT
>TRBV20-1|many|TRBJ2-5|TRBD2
CSASHRVGAGAQYF
TGCAGTGCTAGTCATCGGGTAGGGGCGGGAGCCCAGTACTTC
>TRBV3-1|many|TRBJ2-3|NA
CASSQTTSDTQYF
TGTGCCAGCAGCCAGACGACTTCAGATACGCAGTATTTT
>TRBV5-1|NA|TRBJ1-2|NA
CASSLNTGTGFGYTF
TGCGCCAGCAGCTTGAATACCGGCACAGGGTTTGGCTACACCTTC
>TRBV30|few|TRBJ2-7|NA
CAWSPTPAEQYF
TGTGCCTGGAGCCCGACCCCGGCCGAGCAGTACTTC
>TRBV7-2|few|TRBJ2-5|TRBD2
CASSLGAGGRAETQYF
TGTGCCAGCAGCTTAGGGGCGGGGGGGCGTGCAGAGACCCAGTACTTC
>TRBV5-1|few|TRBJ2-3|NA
CASSLFGTNTDTQYF
TGCGCCAGCAGCTTGTTTGGCACGAACACAGATACGCAGTATTTT
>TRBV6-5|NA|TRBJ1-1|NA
CASSYDGVLMNTEAFF
TGTGCCAGCAGTTACGATGGAGTCCTTATGAACACTGAAGCTTTCTTT
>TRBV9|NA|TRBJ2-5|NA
CASSGDPQETQYF
TGTGCCAGCAGCGGGGATCCACAAGAGACCCAGTACTTC
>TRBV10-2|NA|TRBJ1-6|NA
CASSGRGSGSYNSPLHF
TGCGCCAGCAGTGGACGGGGTTCGGGCTCCTATAATTCACCCCTCCACTTT
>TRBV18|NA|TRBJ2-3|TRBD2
CASSKSSGGGTDTQYF
TGTGCCAGCTCGAAATCTAGCGGGGGCGGCACAGATACGCAGTATTTT
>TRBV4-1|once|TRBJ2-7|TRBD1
CASSQLGQGYEQYF
TGCGCCAGCAGCCAATTGGGACAGGGGTACGAGCAGTACTTC
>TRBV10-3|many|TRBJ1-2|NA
CAISEPRGPYGYTF
TGTGCCATCAGTGAGCCACGGGGACCTTATGGCTACACCTTC
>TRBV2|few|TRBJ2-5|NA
CASLTGNQETQYF
TGTGCCAGTCTTACCGGCAACCAAGAGACCCAGTACTTC
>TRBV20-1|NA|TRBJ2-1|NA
CSARDTGSPIGNEQFF
TGCAGTGCTAGGGACACGGGGTCCCCTATTGGCAATGAGCAGTTCTTC
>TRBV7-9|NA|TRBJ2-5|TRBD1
CASSQTGGPETQYF
TGTGCCAGCAGCCAGACAGGGGGCCCCGAGACCCAGTACTTC
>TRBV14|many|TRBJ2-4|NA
CASSPVAQGIQYF
TGTGCCAGCAGCCCGGTGGCCCAGGGCATTCAGTACTTC
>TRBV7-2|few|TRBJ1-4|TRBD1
CASSPNRGRSEKLFF
TGTGCCAGCAGCCCAAACAGGGGGCGGAGTGAAAAACTGTTTTTT
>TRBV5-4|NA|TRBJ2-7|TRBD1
CASSLQGAAYEQYF
TGTGCCAGCAGCTTACAGGGGGCCGCCTACGAGCAGTACTTC
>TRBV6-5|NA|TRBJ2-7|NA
CASSNQGRGYEQYF
TGTGCCAGCAGTAATCAAGGCAGGGGATACGAGCAGTACTTC
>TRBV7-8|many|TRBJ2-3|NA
CASSLEIGTQYF
TGTGCCAGCAGCTTAGAAATTGGGACGCAGTATTTT
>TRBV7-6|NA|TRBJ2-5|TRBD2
CASSLVPSGGAQKETQYF
TGTGCCAGCAGCTTAGTCCCCAGCGGGGGGGCCCAAAAAGAGACCCAGTACTTC
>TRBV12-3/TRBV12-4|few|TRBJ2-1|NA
CASSLDGGANEQFF
TGTGCCAGCAGTTTAGATGGGGGGGCGAATGAGCAGTTCTTC
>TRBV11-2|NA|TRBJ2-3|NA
CASSFQLSGDTQYF
TGTGCCAGCAGCTTCCAGCTTAGTGGAGATACGCAGTATTTT
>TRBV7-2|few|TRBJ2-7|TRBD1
CASSPGQGRYEQYF
TGTGCCAGCAGCCCTGGACAGGGGAGGTACGAGCAGTACTTC
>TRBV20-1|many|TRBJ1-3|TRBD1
CSAIRGQGNTIYF
TGCAGTGCCATTAGGGGACAGGGAAACACCATATATTTT
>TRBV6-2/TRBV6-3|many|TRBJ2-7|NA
CASSYGVSWDEQYF
TGTGCCAGCAGTTACGGCGTCAGTTGGGACGAGCAGTACTTC
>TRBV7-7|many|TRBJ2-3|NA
CASSFALGDTQYF
TGTGCCAGCAGCTTCGCGCTGGGTGATACGCAGTATTTT
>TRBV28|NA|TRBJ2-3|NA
CASSRNGPPDTQYF
TGTGCCAGCAGTCGGAACGGGCCCCCAGATACGCAGTATTTT
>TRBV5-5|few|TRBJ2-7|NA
CASSLTWAGQLSSYEQYF
TGTGCCAGCAGCTTGACTTGGGCGGGACAACTGAGTTCCTACGAGCAGTACTTC
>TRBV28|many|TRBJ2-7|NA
CASSLLQRLREQYF
TGTGCCAGCAGTTTACTACAGAGATTACGAGAGCAGTACTTC
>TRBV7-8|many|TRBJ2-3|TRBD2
CASSSFSGGEDTQYF
TGTGCCAGCAGCTCGTTCAGCGGGGGGGAAGATACGCAGTATTTT
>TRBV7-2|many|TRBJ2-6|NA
CASSLTASGANVLTF
TGTGCCAGCAGCTTGACGGCGTCTGGGGCCAACGTCCTGACTTTC
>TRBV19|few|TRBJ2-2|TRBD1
CASSPRGQGDFTGELFF
TGTGCCAGTAGTCCCCGAGGACAGGGGGATTTCACCGGGGAGCTGTTTTTT
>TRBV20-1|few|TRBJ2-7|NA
CSARDFGRDHEQYF
TGCAGTGCTAGAGATTTCGGCAGGGACCACGAGCAGTACTTC
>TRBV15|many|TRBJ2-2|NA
CATSRDGTNTGELFF
TGTGCCACCAGCAGAGATGGGACCAACACCGGGGAGCTGTTTTTT
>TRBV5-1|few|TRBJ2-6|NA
CASSLQQRGGYSGANVLTF
TGCGCCAGCAGCTTGCAACAGCGTGGGGGTTACTCTGGGGCCAACGTCCTGACTTTC
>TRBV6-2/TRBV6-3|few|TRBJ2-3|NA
CASIRSRQPKDTQYF
TGTGCCAGCATTCGTTCCCGGCAACCTAAGGATACGCAGTATTTT
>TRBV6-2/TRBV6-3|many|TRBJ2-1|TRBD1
CASIRSRDRVDNEQFF
TGTGCCAGCATTAGGAGCCGGGACAGGGTGGACAATGAGCAGTTCTTC
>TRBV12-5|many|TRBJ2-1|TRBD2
CASGPGTSGTNEQFF
TGTGCTAGTGGTCCCGGGACTAGCGGAACCAATGAGCAGTTCTTC
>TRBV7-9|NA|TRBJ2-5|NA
CASSLVATEQETQYF
TGTGCCAGCAGCTTAGTAGCGACAGAACAAGAGACCCAGTACTTC
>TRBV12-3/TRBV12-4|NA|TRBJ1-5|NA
CASSLQYQPQHF
TGTGCCAGCAGTTTACAGTATCAGCCCCAGCATTTT
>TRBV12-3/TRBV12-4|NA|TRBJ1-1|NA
CASSFTTNTEAFF
TGTGCCAGCAGTTTTACAACGAACACTGAAGCTTTCTTT
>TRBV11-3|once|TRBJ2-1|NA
CASSPRGDNEQFF
TGTGCCAGCAGCCCAAGGGGCGACAATGAGCAGTTCTTC
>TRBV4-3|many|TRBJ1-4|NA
CASSQDGPPTTNEKLFF
TGCGCCAGCAGCCAAGATGGGCCGCCGACAACTAATGAAAAACTGTTTTTT
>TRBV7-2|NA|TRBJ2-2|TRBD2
CASSRSSGGAETGELFF
TGTGCCAGCAGCAGAAGTAGCGGGGGGGCCGAGACCGGGGAGCTGTTTTTT
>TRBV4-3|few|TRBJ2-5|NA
CASSQDLRAGEQETQYF
TGCGCCAGCAGCCAAGATCTGAGGGCAGGGGAACAAGAGACCCAGTACTTC
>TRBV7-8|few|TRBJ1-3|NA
CASRQRETGNTIYF
TGTGCCAGCAGACAGAGGGAGACTGGAAACACCATATATTTT
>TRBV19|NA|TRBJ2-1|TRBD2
CASRPSGGAHEQFF
TGTGCCAGTAGGCCCAGCGGGGGGGCACATGAGCAGTTCTTC